These 16 T cell receptor beta chains were all obtained from the same sample, sequenced in a study of Graves' ophthalmopathy and Graves' hyperthyroidism. Amplified material comprised TCR beta CDR3 regions derived from RNA transcripts. RT-PCR with HTBI primers came first, then second-round multiplex PCR. MiXCR was run by TCRdb on the multiplex PCR reads, yielding one entry per CDR3 protein. This table has around 660,000 distinct CDR3 sequences, 35% to 45% appearing once. The sample comprised peripheral blood. Receptors were obtained from an adult man with Graves' ophthalmopathy.

This clonotype was detected a few times. The CDR3 coding sequence is TGTGCCACCAGCAGTCCGCCTAACTATGGGGCCAACGTCCTGACTTTC. The encoded protein is CATSSPPNYGANVLTF. This rearrangement joins TRBV15 to TRBJ2-6; D is uncertain. The CDR3 is made up of 16 amino acids. Trimming left V 3 bases short and J 3 bases short, with 12 bases between. CDR1 and CDR2 from the germline V gene are LNHNV and YYDKDF (reference sequence).

The rearrangement links TRBV4-1 to TRBJ1-5, with 8 positions matching TRBD1. V was pared by 6 bases and J by 7 bases, with 17 bases of the junction left unmatched. The CDR3 covers 17 residues. The germline V gene has CDR1 MGHRA and CDR2 YSYEKL. For the CDR3, the DNA is TGCGCCAGCAGTTACTACGGCCCGGGACAGGAAGGACAGCCCCAGCATTTT. It yields the protein CASSYYGPGQEGQPQHF.

The rearrangement uses TRBV19 and TRBJ1-5; D uncertain. V lost 2 bases and J lost 0, with 14 bases in between. The CDR3 loop spans 17 amino acids. In germline, CDR1 is LNHDA, CDR2 SQIVND (reference sequence). Here the CDR3 reads CASSINIGQVSNQPQHF. DNA of the CDR3: TGTGCCAGTAGTATAAACATCGGGCAGGTTAGCAATCAGCCCCAGCATTTT.

This clonotype was recorded only once. A much larger clonotype is one base distant, so this may be a read error. The chain links TRBV25-1 to TRBJ2-5; maybe TRBD2 (5 bases). The CDR3 has 16 amino acids. Germline V gene data show CDR1 as MGHDK and CDR2 as SYGVNS. CDR3 loop: CASSPRGRAAQGTQYF. CDR3 DNA sequence: TGTGCCAGTAGTCCGAGAGGGAGAGCGGCCCAAGGGACCCAGTACTTC.

The V gene is TRBV9, the J gene TRBJ2-7; TRBD2 aligns across 7 bases. This CDR3 spans 14 amino acids. The trim removed 4 bases at V and 1 base at J, leaving 5 bases unmatched. CDR1 SGDLS and CDR2 YYNGEE come from the germline V gene. The DNA of the CDR3 is TGTGCCAGCAGCCCCCAAGCGGGATCCTACGAGCAGTACTTC. The encoded protein is CASSPQAGSYEQYF.

The J gene is TRBJ1-6, the V gene TRBV7-9; 7 bases are a match to TRBD1. The length of the CDR3 is 15 residues. The germline gives CDR1 SEHNR, CDR2 FQNEAQ (reference sequence). V shed 1 base and J 13 bases; nucleotides not matched to a gene: 10. In DNA, the CDR3 is TGTGCCAGCAGCTTAGGCACAGGGACAGCGTCTCCCCTCCACTTT. Protein: CASSLGTGTASPLHF.

This clonotype was observed many times. This chain connects TRBV4-3 to TRBJ1-2; D call uncertain. Germline V gives CDR1 LGHNA, CDR2 YSLEER. CDR3 size: 14 residues. V lost 1 base to trimming and J lost 3 bases, with 9 bases between them. The CDR3 DNA reads as TGCGCCAGCAGCCAAGGCCGGGGTGACTATGGCTACACCTTC. This gives the protein CASSQGRGDYGYTF.

This chain links TRBV6-5 with TRBJ1-4; a possible D gene is TRBD1 (6 bases). Between the trimmed V and J ends, which lost 8 bases and 4 bases, there was a span of 14 bases. This CDR3 has 14 residues. Germline CDR1 reads MNHEY; CDR2 reads SVGAGI. The CDR3, as DNA: TGTGCCAGCTGCACAGGACAGAATAATGAAAAACTGTTTTTT. It encodes CASCTGQNNEKLFF.

The chain combines TRBV19 with TRBJ1-2; D is unclear. Per the germline V gene, CDR1 is LNHDA and CDR2 is SQIVND (reference sequence). This CDR3 region has 13 residues. V lost 9 bases, J lost 7 bases, and 18 bases lay in between. The DNA for the CDR3 is TGTGCCAGCATCAGCGACCGGTTGGGTGGCTACACCTTC. Translating gives CASISDRLGGYTF.

This clonotype has a handful of counts. The CDR3 loop reads CASSPPGPLVRTQYF. The CDR3 DNA follows: TGTGCCAGCAGTCCCCCGGGCCCCCTAGTTAGGACCCAGTACTTC. The chain employs TRBV12-3 or TRBV12-4 and TRBJ2-5; D not resolved. V was clipped by 5 bases and J by 7 bases, with 20 bases between them. The CDR3 runs to 15 residues.

Only a few counts were recorded for this clonotype. This chain connects TRBV12-3 or TRBV12-4 to TRBJ2-5; 7 bases fit TRBD2. The CDR3 has 16 residues. The trim removed 1 base at V and 5 bases at J, leaving 10 bases unmatched. The CDR3 loop is CASSLGEGGGWETQYF. The DNA of the CDR3 is TGTGCCAGCAGTTTAGGGGAGGGCGGGGGTTGGGAGACCCAGTACTTC.

The rearrangement joins TRBV4-3 to TRBJ2-2; the match to TRBD2 covers 10 bases. Per the germline V gene, CDR1 is LGHNA and CDR2 is YSLEER. V was pared by 4 bases and J by 0 bases, with 2 bases of the junction left unmatched. This CDR3 has 16 amino acids. CDR3 amino acids: CASSPGLAANTGELFF. CDR3 sequence (DNA): TGCGCCAGCAGCCCAGGACTAGCGGCGAACACCGGGGAGCTGTTTTTT.

This clonotype was seen repeatedly, ten times or more. This sequence joins TRBV6-6 and TRBJ2-5, with a possible D match to TRBD1 (6 bases). The CDR3 has 15 residues. CDR1 is MNHNY and CDR2 is SVGAGI in the germline V gene (reference sequence). The V gene lost 0 bases and the J gene lost 0 bases, with 8 bases spanning the gap. CDR3 protein: CASSYSEGDQETQYF. The CDR3 DNA sequence: TGTGCCAGCAGTTACTCTGAGGGGGACCAAGAGACCCAGTACTTC.

This clonotype has only a few counts. The V gene is TRBV4-1, the J gene TRBJ2-7, with no clear D. CDR3 length: 14 amino acids. The V gene's germline CDR1 is MGHRA and CDR2 YSYEKL. The ends were cut back, 1 base at V and 6 bases at J, with 13 bases in the middle. CDR3 nucleotide sequence: TGCGCCAGCAGCCAAGTCATTCTACTCACCGAGCAGTACTTC. It specifies CASSQVILLTEQYF.

This clonotype was observed at least ten times. This chain links TRBV2 with TRBJ1-1; D unresolved. The V end lost 8 bases, the J end lost 2 bases, and 15 bases lay between the germline ends. CDR1 is SNHLY, CDR2 FYNNEI, per germline. This CDR3 has 14 amino acids. CDR3 sequence reads: CASGDFGENTEAFF. The CDR3 DNA reads as TGTGCCAGCGGGGATTTTGGGGAAAACACTGAAGCTTTCTTT.

The genes are TRBV29-1 and TRBJ1-1, with 9 bases matching TRBD1. Germline lookup yields CDR1 SQVTM and CDR2 ANQGSEA. Losses at the gene ends were 4 bases for V and 6 bases for J; bases not matched to a gene: 9. The CDR3 loop spans 14 amino acids. CDR3 nucleotides: TGCAGCGTTGCCCGGGACAGGGTGGGGGCTGAAGCTTTCTTT. Translating it yields CSVARDRVGAEAFF.